The clone carrying this T cell receptor beta chain was picked up one time. Using immunoSEQ multiplex PCR, the repertoire was profiled, and TCRdb retains in-frame clones only, with some absent. The table includes tens of thousands of clones, roughly nine tenths detected once. The data derive from a study of T cell changes during pregnancy in multiple sclerosis. The receptor was derived from a female donor with multiple sclerosis, enrolled in a pregnancy study. Sequencing used CD8+ T cells from peripheral blood mononuclear cells, obtained in the second trimester of pregnancy.

In nucleotides, the CDR3 is TGTGCCACCAGCAGGGGGGACAGAGCTAACTATGGCTACACCTTC. Its translation: CATSRGDRANYGYTF. The V gene is TRBV15, the J gene TRBJ1-2, with 7 bases identical to TRBD1. The V gene's germline CDR1 is LNHNV and CDR2 YYDKDF (reference sequence). V gave up 3 bases and J gave up 0 bases; unmatched junction bases: 4. The CDR3 is made up of 15 amino acids.